A selection of T cell receptor beta chains follows, all from one sample in a study of blood T cell repertoires in COVID-19. TCRdb's copy holds only in-frame clones and misses some; the assay was immunoSEQ multiplex PCR. The sample gives some 90,000 clones, about 89% of which show up once; around 2.9% is in the top ten. The sample taken for sequencing was peripheral blood. Receptors originate from a man aged 50-60 years with COVID-19, enrolled during active disease. Each CDR3 is given with its conserved first and last residue. The D gene is left open where the match is weak. Size tells how often a clone was seen (once, few, many) or the class of an expanded clone, and some rows leave it out.

TRBV3-1/TRBV3-2	TRBD1	TRBJ2-5	-	TGTGCCAGCAGCCACTCGGACAGGGTTAAGACCCAGTACTTC	CASSHSDRVKTQYF
TRBV3-1/TRBV3-2	-	TRBJ2-4	once	TGTGCCAGCAGCCCCGGACAGTTAGCCAAAAACATTCAGTACTTC	CASSPGQLAKNIQYF
TRBV9	-	TRBJ1-4	once	TGTGCCAGCAGCGTAGATCAGGGGACGGATGAAAAACTGTTTTTT	CASSVDQGTDEKLFF
TRBV5-4	TRBD2	TRBJ2-5	-	TGTGCCGGCAGCGGAGGGACTAGCGGGGGGGCCTGGGAGACCCAGTACTTC	CAGSGGTSGGAWETQYF
TRBV5-5	-	TRBJ1-5	-	TGTGCCAGCAGCTTGTGGTTGGGAGACAATCAGCCCCAGCATTTT	CASSLWLGDNQPQHF
TRBV12-3/TRBV12-4	-	TRBJ1-6	-	TGTGCCAGCAGTTTGTCCCGGGATTCACCCCTCCACTTT	CASSLSRDSPLHF
TRBV6-1	TRBD1	TRBJ2-7	-	TGTGCCAGCAGTGAAGCAAGGGGACAGGGTAGCTACGAGCAGTACTTC	CASSEARGQGSYEQYF
TRBV27	TRBD1	TRBJ1-4	few	TGTGCCAGCAGTCTTTTGGGAAGGACAGGAGTTGAAAAACTGTTTTTT	CASSLLGRTGVEKLFF
TRBV7-8	-	TRBJ2-5	-	TGTGCCAGCAGCCGAGAACAGCACCAAGAGACCCAGTACTTC	CASSREQHQETQYF
TRBV7-6	TRBD2	TRBJ2-1	-	TGTGCCAGCAGTCCTACGGCCGGGGGGAGCTCCTACAATGAGCAGTTCTTC	CASSPTAGGSSYNEQFF
TRBV7-2	-	TRBJ1-1	few	TGTGCCAGCAGCTTCCTACAGAGGAACACTGAAGCTTTCTTT	CASSFLQRNTEAFF
TRBV6-4	TRBD1	TRBJ1-2	few	TGTGCCAGCAGTGCACAGGGGGCAACGCTTGGGGGCTACACCTTC	CASSAQGATLGGYTF
TRBV6-5	TRBD1	TRBJ1-4	-	TGTGCCAGCAGTTATAGAGGGGGCCTAACTAATGAAAAACTGTTTTTT	CASSYRGGLTNEKLFF
TRBV20-1	TRBD1	TRBJ2-7	-	TGCAGTGCTACCGACAGGGACGAGCAGTACTTC	CSATDRDEQYF
TRBV3-1/TRBV3-2	TRBD1	TRBJ1-2	-	TGTGCCAGCAGCCAATGGGACAGGTTTAACTATGGCTACACCTTC	CASSQWDRFNYGYTF
TRBV19	-	TRBJ1-1	-	TGTGCCAGCAACACGGGGGGATTTAGCACTGAAGCTTTCTTT	CASNTGGFSTEAFF
TRBV5-1	-	TRBJ2-7	-	TGCGCCAGCAGCTTGGAGCGGCCGGGGTCTTACGAGCAGTACTTC	CASSLERPGSYEQYF
TRBV3-1/TRBV3-2	-	TRBJ1-2	-	TGTGCCAGCCAGCCCGCGTACGGGACAAACTATGGCTACACCTTC	CASQPAYGTNYGYTF
TRBV7-8	-	TRBJ2-5	-	TGTGCCAGCAGCCCAGGACAGCAAGAGACCCAGTACTTC	CASSPGQQETQYF
TRBV10-3	TRBD2	TRBJ2-1	-	TGTGCCATCAGTGAGGGGCGATGGGGCGGGGGGCCGCCCAATGAGCAGTTCTTC	CAISEGRWGGGPPNEQFF
TRBV9	TRBD1	TRBJ1-3	once	TGTGCCAGCAGCGCCTGGGACAGCTCTGGAAACACCATATATTTT	CASSAWDSSGNTIYF
TRBV5-1	-	TRBJ2-1	-	TGCGCCAGCAGCTTGGATAGCTCCTACAATGAGCAGTTCTTC	CASSLDSSYNEQFF
TRBV6-5	-	TRBJ1-2	-	TGTGCCAGCAGTTACTCGAATTCCCCCAGGCACTATGGCTACACCTTC	CASSYSNSPRHYGYTF
TRBV7-2	-	TRBJ2-3	-	TGTGCCAGCAGCTTAATGAGGAGCACAGATACGCAGTATTTT	CASSLMRSTDTQYF
TRBV7-8	TRBD1	TRBJ1-4	-	TGTGCCAGCTGTCGGGCAGGGGGATATGAAAAACTGTTTTTT	CASCRAGGYEKLFF
TRBV6-5	-	TRBJ1-3	-	TGTGCCAGCAGTTTTGATGGGCCCCGCTCTGGAAACACCATATATTTT	CASSFDGPRSGNTIYF
TRBV3-1/TRBV3-2	-	TRBJ2-1	-	TGTGCCAGCAGCCAAGAAGGACGCCGGGAGACGCAGTTCTTC	CASSQEGRRETQFF
TRBV12-3/TRBV12-4	-	TRBJ1-2	once	TGTGCCAGCAGTTTGCGTAACTATGGCTACACCTTC	CASSLRNYGYTF
TRBV27	-	TRBJ2-5	-	TGTGCCAGCAGTTCGACCAGGGGCGGAGGAGAGACCCAGTACTTC	CASSSTRGGGETQYF
TRBV19	TRBD1	TRBJ1-5	-	TGTGCCAGTAGGAAAGACAGGGCAAGCAATCAGCCCCAGCATTTT	CASRKDRASNQPQHF
TRBV28	TRBD1	TRBJ1-2	-	TGTGCCAGCAGAACGGGACAGGGTTCCTATGGCTACACCTTC	CASRTGQGSYGYTF
TRBV3-1/TRBV3-2	TRBD2	TRBJ2-1	-	TGTGCCAGCAGCCAACCGGGACTAGAATCCTACAATGAGCAGTTCTTC	CASSQPGLESYNEQFF
TRBV28	TRBD2	TRBJ2-3	-	TGTGCCAGCAGTCGACTAGCGGGGGACCCAGATACGCAGTATTTT	CASSRLAGDPDTQYF
TRBV24-1	TRBD1	TRBJ1-2	-	TGTGCCACCAGTGAACGGACAGGGACCTATGGCTACACCTTC	CATSERTGTYGYTF
TRBV4-1	-	TRBJ2-2	-	TGCGCCAGCAGCCAAGGCCTCCTAGACACAGGGTTAGGGACCGGGGAGCTGTTTTTT	CASSQGLLDTGLGTGELFF